This entry describes one T cell receptor beta chain. Per the study methods: Reference gene primer amplification yielded estimated nucleated cell counts. Using immunoSEQ multiplex PCR, the repertoire was profiled, and TCRdb retains in-frame clones only, with some absent. The V and J calls and clone size were taken over from that table, and D and trimming were inferred from the DNA. The table has tens of thousands of clones, 60% to 85% seen once; the top ten hold around a fifth. V lost 7 bases and J lost 7, with 19 bases in between. Germline CDR1 LNHDA, CDR2 SQIVND (reference sequence). The length of the CDR3 is 14 residues. This entry belongs to a study of blood T cell repertoires in COVID-19. Study-level background: From the United States, Italy and Spain came samples of acute and convalescent COVID-19.

The sample comprised peripheral blood. The TCR was taken from a man between 65 and 80 years old with acute or convalescent COVID-19. This chain joins TRBV19 and TRBJ1-2; D possibly corresponds to TRBD1 (6 bases). CDR3 nucleotide sequence: TGTGCCAGTACCACGGGGGGCACCGGGTCTGGCTACACCTTC. Its protein is CASTTGGTGSGYTF.